This entry features one T cell receptor beta chain sequence. PCR was performed using 60 Vbeta and 13 Jbeta primers. Using immunoSEQ multiplex PCR, the repertoire was profiled, and TCRdb retains in-frame clones only, with some absent. The table lists about 150,000 clones, about 74% of them singletons. The sample is drawn from a study of cytomegalovirus exposure and HLA in healthy donors. V was shortened by 2 bases and J by 2 bases, with 16 bases between the two germline ends. The CDR3 totals 16 residues. Looked up from germline, CDR1 is SGHTA and CDR2 is FQGNSA. This sequence originates from a middle-aged man in good health and CMV-seropositive. The sequenced sample was PBMCs. The rearrangement uses TRBV7-2 and TRBJ2-7, with D perhaps TRBD2 (5 bases). CDR3 DNA: TGTGCCAGCAGCTTAAGTAGGGCTAGCAGAGCCTACGAGCAGTACTTC. Translated, it gives CASSLSRASRAYEQYF. The full variable domain, with the rest looked up from reference TRBV7-2 and TRBJ2-7, is GAGVSQSPSNKVTEKGKDVELRCDPISGHTALYWYRQSLGQGLEFLIYFQGNSAPDKSGLPSDRFSAERTGGSVSTLTIQRTQQEDSAVYLCASSLSRASRAYEQYFGPGTRLTVT.